This T cell receptor (beta chain) originates from a study of cytomegalovirus exposure and HLA in healthy donors. PCR employed 60 Vbeta and 13 Jbeta primers. Libraries were prepared by immunoSEQ multiplex PCR; TCRdb keeps only in-frame clonotypes and omits some of them. The sample yields fewer than 110,000 clones, roughly four fifths seen once. The CDR3 spans 13 residues. The germline V gene has CDR1 SNHLY and CDR2 FYNNEI. The ends were cut back, 6 bases at V and 3 bases at J, with 8 bases in the middle. This receptor was obtained from a man aged 18 to 29 in good health and CMV-seronegative. The rearrangement joins TRBV2 to TRBJ1-4; D perhaps matches TRBD1 (6 bases). The specimen was PBMCs. This chain's CDR3 is CASRTGSNEKLFF. DNA of the CDR3: TGTGCCAGCAGAACAGGGTCTAATGAAAAACTGTTTTTT.